Below, one TCR beta chain is given with its context. This entry is derived from a study of blood T cell repertoires in COVID-19. With 2 bases removed from V and 4 bases from J, the gap between germline ends came to 6 bases. CDR3 length equals 13 residues. Germline CDR1 reads LGHNA; CDR2 reads YSLEER. As handled by the study authors: Reference gene primer amplification gave nucleated cell count estimates. The repertoire was sequenced with immunoSEQ multiplex PCR; TCRdb's copy has only in-frame clones and lacks some. V, J and clone size reflect that table, while D and trimming were determined from the DNA. There are around 340,000 clones in the sample; approximately 86% occur only once, and about 7.1% lies in the top ten.

The gene calls are TRBV4-3 and TRBJ1-5, with a weak D call TRBD1 (5 bases). This TCR came from a woman aged 55-75 years with COVID-19, enrolled during active disease. The sequencing sample was made of peripheral blood. CDR3 coding DNA: TGCGCCAGCAGCCAAAACAGGAATCAGCCCCAGCATTTT. Translation gives CASSQNRNQPQHF.